Listed below are T cell receptor beta chains from one sample, sequenced in a study of regulatory T cells in long-lasting Graves disease. TCRdb re-called the multiplex PCR reads through MiXCR, storing one row per CDR3 protein. The table lists about 470,000 distinct CDR3 sequences, more than 20% of them singletons. The sequenced sample was peripheral blood mononuclear cells (PBMCs), obtained when the disease was refractory, from a patient treated with antithyroid drugs. Receptors originate from a female donor with Graves disease. CDR3s leave out the opening cysteine and the closing phenylalanine or tryptophan. A D gene is named only where the DNA matches it firmly.

V gene	D gene	J gene	CDR3 protein
TRBV28	TRBD2	TRBJ2-1	ASSWGLALNNEQF
TRBV3-1	.	TRBJ1-4	ASSPAGEEEKLF
TRBV28	TRBD1	TRBJ2-7	AWTGANSYEQY
TRBV28	TRBD1	TRBJ1-2	ASSFGQGDVA
TRBV30	.	TRBJ1-2	AWSFPGGPWGYT
TRBV7-2	.	TRBJ1-1	ASSLRGLKTEAF
TRBV2	TRBD1	TRBJ1-1	ASSGLSGTGGTEAF
TRBV24-1	TRBD2	TRBJ2-7	ATSDSSGGTYEQY
TRBV20-1	TRBD1	TRBJ1-4	SAPTGGEEKLF
TRBV6-2/TRBV6-3	.	TRBJ1-5	ASNPGGNSNQPQH
TRBV12-3/TRBV12-4	TRBD1	TRBJ2-1	ASSPRDRVNEQF
TRBV20-1	TRBD2	TRBJ2-5	SARDWASGQETQY
TRBV4-2	TRBD1	TRBJ1-1	ASSQDWTGPNTEAF
TRBV6-1	.	TRBJ1-5	ASSEAGQQNQPQH
TRBV6-2/TRBV6-3	TRBD1	TRBJ2-5	ASSLGQRGTQY
TRBV28	.	TRBJ1-5	ASSLDNQPQR
TRBV28	.	TRBJ2-7	ASSRLHSYEQY
TRBV28	TRBD1	TRBJ1-5	ASRTGSQPQH
TRBV12-5	TRBD1	TRBJ2-7	ARPPPGQGWSEQY
TRBV6-2/TRBV6-3	.	TRBJ2-4	ASSYEGGAGIQY
TRBV6-5	.	TRBJ2-1	ASSLTVLGEQF
TRBV28	TRBD1	TRBJ2-6	ASRRQGSGANVLT
TRBV29-1	.	TRBJ1-3	SVTARNSGNTIY
TRBV6-1	.	TRBJ1-5	ASSGGANSNQPQH
TRBV3-1	.	TRBJ1-2	ASSQGEGALGYT
TRBV29-1	.	TRBJ1-1	SVKGGQDRGAF
TRBV11-2	TRBD1	TRBJ1-3	ASSSGQGGNTIY
TRBV28	TRBD1	TRBJ2-7	ASSQTGSRYEQY
TRBV6-1	TRBD1	TRBJ1-1	ASDRDAMNTEAF
TRBV29-1	.	TRBJ1-1	SALRPPTDTEAF
TRBV12-3/TRBV12-4	.	TRBJ2-5	ASSSLTSQETQY
TRBV20-1	TRBD1	TRBJ1-2	SASRERQGPYGYT